This record concerns one T cell receptor beta chain sequence. The antigen is unknown. A multiplex PCR was run with 60 Vbeta primers and 13 Jbeta primers. The table came from immunoSEQ multiplex PCR; TCRdb's copy has only in-frame clones and leaves some out. The table shows 150,000 to 200,000 clones, with about 70% occurring only once. The source of the sample is a study of cytomegalovirus exposure and HLA in healthy donors. Study results and caveats: DRB1 showed the most TCR associations and HLA-C the fewest in a later analysis, as rates varied by HLA locus. Most TCR beta V segments were productive about 87% or about 30% of the time in an earlier analysis.

Donors counted as nominally healthy when sampled, yet unrecorded immune exposures were likely. Trimming stripped 1 base from V and 0 bases from J, with 11 bases between. Germline V CDR1 and CDR2: SGHNT, YYREEE (reference sequence). CDR3 length: 16 residues. The TCR comes from a woman between 40 and 55 years old in good health and CMV-seropositive. This sequence joins TRBV5-4 and TRBJ2-1; possibly TRBD2 for D (5 bases). The sample was PBMCs. CDR3 DNA sequence: TGTGCCAGCAGCTTGTCGGTGGACTCCTCCTACAATGAGCAGTTCTTC. It encodes CASSLSVDSSYNEQFF.